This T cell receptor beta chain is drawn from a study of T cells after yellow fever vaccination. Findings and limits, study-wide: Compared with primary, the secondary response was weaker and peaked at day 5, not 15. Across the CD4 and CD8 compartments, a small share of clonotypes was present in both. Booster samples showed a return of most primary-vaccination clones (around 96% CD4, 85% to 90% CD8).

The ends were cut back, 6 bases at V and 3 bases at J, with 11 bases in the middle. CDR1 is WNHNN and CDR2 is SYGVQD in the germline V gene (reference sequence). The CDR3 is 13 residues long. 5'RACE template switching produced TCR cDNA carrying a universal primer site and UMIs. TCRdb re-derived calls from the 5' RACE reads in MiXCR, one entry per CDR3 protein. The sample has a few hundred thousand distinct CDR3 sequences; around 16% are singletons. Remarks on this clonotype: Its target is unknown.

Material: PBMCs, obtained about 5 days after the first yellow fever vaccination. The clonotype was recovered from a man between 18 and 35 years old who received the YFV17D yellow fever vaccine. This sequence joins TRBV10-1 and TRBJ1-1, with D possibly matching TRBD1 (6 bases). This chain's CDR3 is CASREDSYTEAFF. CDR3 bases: TGCGCCAGCAGGGAGGACAGCTACACTGAAGCTTTCTTT.